The 19 T cell receptor beta chains below all came from one sample that was sequenced in a study of blood T cell repertoires in COVID-19 (dated by TCRdb to about 2020). Receptors were amplified or captured by the immunoSEQ multiplex PCR assay. Not all clones reach the TCRdb copy of this immuneACCESS table, which keeps in-frame sequences only. Checked studies attribute under half of the gap to unresolved V genes and leave the rest unexplained. The sample has about 140,000 clones on record, 65% to 80% of them singletons. The ten most abundant clones make up roughly 3.4% of the sample. The sequencing input was peripheral blood. The receptors were sampled from a man in his sixties with acute or convalescent COVID-19.

V gene TRBV19 combines with J gene TRBJ1-5; the D is unclear. The CDR3 runs 15 residues. Per germline, CDR1 LNHDA and CDR2 SQIVND (reference sequence). Trimming stripped 11 bases from V and 2 bases from J, with 19 bases between. In DNA form, the CDR3 reads TGTGCCTCTTCATACAGTCGGGAAGGCAATCAGCCCCAGCATTTT. This encodes CASSYSREGNQPQHF.

V and J are TRBV19 and TRBJ2-6; TRBD2 aligns across 7 bases. This CDR3 is built from 16 residues. Trimming removed 6 bases from V and 1 base from J; junction bases left unmatched: 6. The V gene's germline CDR1 is LNHDA and CDR2 SQIVND (reference sequence). In nucleotides, the CDR3 is TGTGCCAGTAGCAGGACTAGATCATCTGGGGCCAACGTCCTGACTTTC. Residues: CASSRTRSSGANVLTF.

The chain carries TRBV28 and TRBJ1-1, with 8 nucleotides matching TRBD1. J was trimmed by 11 bases and V by 2 bases; bases with no gene match: 4. This CDR3 comprises 12 residues. From germline, CDR1 is MDHEN and CDR2 SYDVKM. In nucleotides, the CDR3 is TGTGCCAGCAGTTTAGCCACAGGGGGGGCTTTCTTT. Amino acids: CASSLATGGAFF.

This chain links TRBV6-5 with TRBJ2-2; a weak D match, TRBD1 (5 bases). CDR1 MNHEY and CDR2 SVGAGI come from the germline V gene. V lost 7 bases, J lost 1 base, and 10 bases lay in between. This CDR3 spans 14 amino acids. The CDR3 sequence: CASKETVNTGELFF. For the CDR3, the DNA is TGTGCCAGCAAAGAGACAGTGAACACCGGGGAGCTGTTTTTT.

The J gene is TRBJ2-1, the V gene TRBV15; D remains unclear. V was cut by 0 bases and J by 4 bases, with 10 bases left in between. CDR1 and CDR2 from the germline V gene are LNHNV and YYDKDF (reference sequence). The CDR3 is made up of 15 amino acids. The CDR3 region is CATSRDVPGYNEQFF. The CDR3 coding sequence is TGTGCCACCAGCAGAGATGTCCCGGGTTACAATGAGCAGTTCTTC.

The CDR3 sequence: CTRGPETDTQYF. CDR3 sequence (DNA): TGCACGCGGGGACCAGAAACAGATACGCAGTATTTT. The chain combines TRBV1 with TRBJ2-3; the table calls TRBD2, which could not be checked here. TRBV1 is noted as a pseudogene. CDR3 size: 12 residues.

The chain employs TRBV28 and TRBJ2-7; 7 nucleotides align to TRBD1. V lost 5 bases and J lost 5; bases outside the gene matches: 6. From germline, CDR1 is MDHEN and CDR2 SYDVKM. This CDR3 has 13 residues. CDR3 in amino acids: CASSKLGTDEQYF. The CDR3 DNA reads as TGTGCCAGCAGTAAACTAGGGACAGACGAGCAGTACTTC.

Here the CDR3 DNA reads TGTGCCAGCAGAGGCGACAGTTATAATTCACCCCTCCACTTT. Protein product: CASRGDSYNSPLHF. This rearrangement joins TRBV27 to TRBJ1-6; D is possibly TRBD1 (5 bases). V lost 6 bases and J 4 bases, leaving 10 bases between the germline ends. Germline CDR1 and CDR2: MNHEY and SMNVEV (reference sequence). The length of the CDR3 is 14 residues.

The chain employs TRBV2 and TRBJ2-4; D ambiguous. Germline lookup yields CDR1 SNHLY and CDR2 FYNNEI. With 1 base removed from V and 7 bases from J, the gap between germline ends came to 14 bases. The CDR3 runs to 15 residues. As DNA, the CDR3 is TGTGCCAGCAGTGAAGGTGGCGGCATAAGGAACATTCAGTACTTC. This sequence encodes CASSEGGGIRNIQYF.

The chain uses TRBV2 and TRBJ1-3; TRBD1 matches at 7 bases. The germline CDR1 and CDR2 sequences are SNHLY and FYNNEI. This CDR3 is built from 15 residues. V lost 6 bases and J lost 0; bases outside the gene matches: 5. Here the CDR3 DNA reads TGTGCCAGCAGGGGGGACAGCCACTCTGGAAACACCATATATTTT. Its translation is CASRGDSHSGNTIYF.

The chain couples TRBV28 to TRBJ2-7; a weak D match, TRBD2 (6 bases). V lost 11 bases to trimming and J lost 0 bases, with 17 bases between them. This CDR3 is built from 14 residues. Germline CDR1 reads MDHEN; CDR2 reads SYDVKM. The CDR3 region has the DNA TGTGCCGGATCGCGGGGACCACCCTCCTACGAGCAGTACTTC. This sequence encodes CAGSRGPPSYEQYF.

Ten or more counts support this clone. CDR3 loop: CAWEQGVNQPQHF. The CDR3 region has the DNA TGTGCCTGGGAACAGGGGGTAAATCAGCCCCAGCATTTT. This rearrangement joins TRBV30 to TRBJ1-5, with 8 bases identical to TRBD1. The V segment lost 5 bases and the J segment 4 bases; nucleotides outside the gene matches: 4. CDR3 length: 13 amino acids. Per the germline V gene, CDR1 is GTSNPN and CDR2 is SVGIG (reference sequence).

This clone was detected once. This rearrangement joins TRBV27 to TRBJ2-2; 8 positions match TRBD1. Germline CDR1 reads MNHEY; CDR2 reads SMNVEV (reference sequence). The CDR3 covers 16 residues. V shed 5 bases and J 4 bases; nucleotides not matched to a gene: 9. The chain's CDR3 is CASSPRTGWSTGELFF. As DNA, the CDR3 is TGTGCCAGCAGTCCCCGGACAGGGTGGAGCACCGGGGAGCTGTTTTTT.

The genes are TRBV29-1 and TRBJ2-7; 8 positions agree with TRBD1. The ends lost 7 bases at V and 6 bases at J; junction bases unmatched: 11. The germline V gene encodes CDR1 SQVTM and CDR2 ANQGSEA. CDR3 length equals 13 residues. DNA of the CDR3: TGCAGCGGTAGGACAGGGTGGATGACCGAGCAGTACTTC. This encodes CSGRTGWMTEQYF.

The chain employs TRBV12-2 and TRBJ1-5; the table's D call, TRBD1, has no DNA check behind it. TRBV12-2 is listed as a pseudogene. CDR3 size: 16 residues. The CDR3, as DNA: TGTGCAAGTCGCTTAGAACCCGGGACATTGAATCAGCCCCAGCATTTT. Translated, it gives CASRLEPGTLNQPQHF.

The chain carries TRBV5-1 and TRBJ2-1, with 8 bases that match TRBD2. V shed 4 bases and J 6 bases; nucleotides not matched to a gene: 3. CDR1 and CDR2 (germline): SGHRS, YFSETQ. This CDR3 has 13 residues. CDR3 DNA: TGCGCCAGCAGCGCCGCGGGGGGCAATGAGCAGTTCTTC. This codes for CASSAAGGNEQFF.

This chain uses TRBV10-2 with TRBJ1-1; weak D call: TRBD1 (6 bases). This CDR3 is 13 amino acids long. V shed 4 bases and J shed 5 bases, with 11 bases lying between them. CDR1 and CDR2 (germline): WSHSY, SAAADI. CDR3 residues: CASSVGGRTEAFF. In DNA, the CDR3 is TGCGCCAGCAGTGTGGGGGGGCGGACTGAAGCTTTCTTT.

This chain links TRBV4-1 with TRBJ2-3, with 8 nucleotides matching TRBD2. V was pared by 4 bases and J by 0 bases, with 6 bases of the junction left unmatched. The CDR3 length is 16 residues. Germline CDR1 reads MGHRA; CDR2 reads YSYEKL. The CDR3 reads CASSPPAGGSTDTQYF. The CDR3 DNA reads as TGCGCCAGCAGCCCCCCCGCGGGGGGTAGCACAGATACGCAGTATTTT.

This chain uses TRBV7-9 with TRBJ2-3; 7 bases match TRBD2. CDR1 is SEHNR and CDR2 is FQNEAQ in the germline V gene (reference sequence). Trimming removed 3 bases from V and 0 bases from J; junction bases left unmatched: 6. This CDR3 comprises 16 residues. The CDR3, as DNA: TGTGCCAGCAGCTTTGCGACTAGCCTGAGCACAGATACGCAGTATTTT. This gives the protein CASSFATSLSTDTQYF.